Below are 7 T cell receptor beta chains sequenced from a single sample in a study of T-cell memory formation after mild COVID-19. TCRdb ran MiXCR on the 5' RACE reads and lists one entry per CDR3 protein. The table has around 160,000 distinct CDR3 sequences, more than 9% seen once. Source material: PBMCs or a T cell subset sorted from them (not recorded which). The receptors here all came from a man between 18 and 35 years old who had mild COVID-19 (a few samples of this study predate the infection). Cell type and time point are not known.

This clonotype was counted a few times. This sequence joins TRBV6-5 and TRBJ2-1; TRBD1 aligns across 7 bases. Per germline, CDR1 MNHEY and CDR2 SVGAGI. J lost 8 bases, V lost 7 bases, and 2 bases had no gene match. The CDR3 length is 11 residues. The DNA for the CDR3 is TGTGCCAGCACGACAGGGTATGAGCAGTTCTTC. It specifies CASTTGYEQFF.

This clonotype was picked up a small number of times. This chain uses TRBV5-5 with TRBJ1-5, with D possibly TRBD1 on 5 matching bases. The CDR3 spans 15 residues. Trimming removed 1 base at V and 7 bases at J, with 15 bases between. CDR1 and CDR2 from the germline V gene are SGHKS and YYEKEE (reference sequence). CDR3 in DNA: TGTGCCAGCAGCTTGTGGGGGGACCAGTGGCAGCCCCAGCATTTT. Its translation is CASSLWGDQWQPQHF.

The chain is built from TRBV12-3 or TRBV12-4 and TRBJ2-6; D unclear. There are 14 residues in the CDR3. Trimming left V 3 bases short and J 2 bases short, with 5 bases between. The CDR3 loop reads CASSFSPGANVLTF. The CDR3 DNA reads TGTGCCAGCAGTTTTTCACCTGGGGCCAACGTCCTGACTTTC.

This CDR3 reads CASSSAVQETQYF. As DNA, the CDR3 is TGTGCCAGCAGTTCGGCAGTCCAAGAGACCCAGTACTTC. The V gene is TRBV6-2 or TRBV6-3, the J gene TRBJ2-5, with unresolved D. Germline V CDR1 and CDR2: MNHEY, SVGEGT. This CDR3 region has 13 residues. V was trimmed by 4 bases and J by 1 base, leaving 7 bases between them.

The rearrangement uses TRBV7-9 and TRBJ1-4; TRBD1 agrees at 9 bases. The germline gives CDR1 SEHNR, CDR2 FQNEAQ (reference sequence). This CDR3 is 12 amino acids long. The V and J ends lost 5 bases and 14 bases, in that order; junction bases with no gene match: 6. The CDR3 DNA sequence: TGTGCCAGCAGCCTACAGGGGGCTCGGCTGTTTTTT. It codes for CASSLQGARLFF.

This clonotype appeared a few times. V is TRBV7-9 and J is TRBJ2-3; TRBD2 might be the D (5 bases). V lost 2 bases, J lost 1 base, and 10 bases lay in between. The germline V gene has CDR1 SEHNR and CDR2 FQNEAQ (reference sequence). The CDR3 covers 15 residues. Here the CDR3 DNA reads TGTGCCAGCAGCTTAAAGTGGCGGGGCACAGATACGCAGTATTTT. It is translated as CASSLKWRGTDTQYF.

The J gene is TRBJ2-3, the V gene TRBV4-3; 10 bases align to TRBD2. With V trimmed by 0 bases and J by 3 bases, 12 bases remained unmatched. Germline V gene data show CDR1 as LGHNA and CDR2 as YSLEER. The CDR3 totals 19 residues. For the CDR3, the DNA is TGCGCCAGCAGCCAAGAGCTCTCCTCTAGCGGGGGCCCAACAGATACGCAGTATTTT. Protein sequence: CASSQELSSSGGPTDTQYF.